This T cell receptor (beta chain) emerged from a study of shared clonotypes between healthy human individuals. For sorted subsets, roughly 200 ng DNA per replicate equaled approximately 32,000 T cell genomes. Generated by immunoSEQ multiplex PCR, the TCRdb table keeps only in-frame clones and is missing some. The sample holds 1,400,000 or so clones, around 98.5% seen once. The CDR3 length is 14 residues. Looked up from germline, CDR1 is KGHSH and CDR2 is LQKENI. The V and J ends lost 6 bases and 2 bases respectively, with 13 bases between them. With regard to this clone: The antigen is unknown.

Study-wide results and caveats: Sorted-subset samples were not fully sequenced, rarefaction indicated. Sequencing depth was predicted to influence how clonotypes are shared among donors. Naive subsets usually exceeded memory subsets in estimated richness.

The clonotype originates from a man aged 25 to 40 in good health. What was sequenced was naive CD4+ T cells sorted from blood. Subset of the sample: CD45RA+ positively selected. The chain combines TRBV18 with TRBJ1-1; D is perhaps TRBD1 (5 bases). CDR3: CASSDTVVNTEAFF. CDR3 DNA: TGTGCCAGCTCGGACACTGTGGTAAACACTGAAGCTTTCTTT.